The following is a T cell receptor beta chain sequence with its context. Antigen: not known. Profiled with immunoSEQ multiplex PCR; TCRdb holds only in-frame clones, not every one. The table records tens of thousands of clones, about 93% of them present only once. Only cases whose brain tissue showed the highest T cell transcript signatures were sequenced. Pre-surgery treatment included at least one anti-epileptic drug. The sample is drawn from a study of brain T cells in children with intractable seizures. Study-wide points: Pre-surgery blood may have been undersampled, hiding some clones. Viral specificity was inferred only from CDR3 similarity; HCMV serostatus was unknown.

With 8 bases removed from V and 4 bases from J, the gap between germline ends came to 6 bases. This CDR3 is built from 10 residues. The TCR sequence derives from a girl aged 2-10 years with Rasmussen encephalitis and intractable seizures. This rearrangement joins TRBV12-3 or TRBV12-4 to TRBJ2-7; D is undetermined. The material sequenced was peripheral blood, taken at surgery. The CDR3 here is CASGNYEQYF. In nucleotides, the CDR3 is TGTGCCAGCGGGAATTACGAGCAGTACTTC.